What follows are 25 T cell receptor beta chains derived from one specimen sequenced in a study of CD8+CD57+ T cells in acquired aplastic anemia. Genomic DNA was employed as the template in profiling TCR beta VDJ and CDR3. TCRdb called the reads again in MiXCR, with one record for every CDR3 protein. The sample includes about 270,000 distinct CDR3 sequences, roughly 50% seen only once; the top ten take roughly 8%. Specimen: sorted CD4+, CD8+, or CD8+CD57+ T cells (not recorded which) from PBMCs. Receptors were obtained from a human donor with severe aplastic anemia or a healthy control (not recorded which).

This clonotype was detected only a few times. The gene calls are TRBV24-1 and TRBJ2-1; D might be TRBD1 (5 bases). Germline CDR1 is KGHDR and CDR2 is SFDVKD. V was shortened by 4 bases and J by 5 bases, with 11 bases between the two germline ends. This CDR3 has 14 residues. The CDR3 reads CATSEQDTNNEQFF. CDR3 nucleotides: TGTGCCACCAGTGAGCAGGACACTAACAATGAGCAGTTCTTC.

V gene TRBV20-1 combines with J gene TRBJ1-6, with a weak D call TRBD1 (6 bases). V was pared by 3 bases and J by 0 bases, with 15 bases between. Germline loops: CDR1 DFQATT, CDR2 SNEGSKA (reference sequence). This CDR3 is 17 amino acids long. Here the CDR3 reads CSASVGGRSSYNSPLHF. The CDR3 DNA reads as TGCAGTGCTAGCGTAGGGGGACGGAGCTCCTATAATTCACCCCTCCACTTT.

This clonotype was seen once. The chain uses TRBV19 and TRBJ2-1, with 14 bases that match TRBD2. CDR1 is LNHDA, CDR2 SQIVND, per germline (reference sequence). This CDR3 comprises 15 residues. V dropped 4 bases and J dropped 6; count of bases not matched to a gene: 2. CDR3 nucleotide sequence: TGTGCCAGTAGTACGACTAGCGGGGGGGCCAATGAGCAGTTCTTC. This translates into CASSTTSGGANEQFF.

The V call is TRBV7-2, the J call TRBJ2-2, with D hard to call. The germline V gene has CDR1 SGHTA and CDR2 FQGNSA. Trimming left V 0 bases short and J 4 bases short, with 12 bases between. This CDR3 region has 16 residues. In DNA form, the CDR3 reads TGTGCCAGCAGCTTAGCTTGGCAGGCGGTCACCGGGGAGCTGTTTTTT. Protein product: CASSLAWQAVTGELFF.

A few counts support this clonotype. V and J are TRBV20-1 and TRBJ2-7; perhaps TRBD1 as D (5 bases). This CDR3 region has 14 residues. Looked up from germline, CDR1 is DFQATT and CDR2 is SNEGSKA (reference sequence). V shed 2 bases and J shed 3 bases, with 14 bases lying between them. CDR3 sequence reads: CSARRTPDDYEQYF. The CDR3 DNA sequence: TGCAGTGCTAGAAGGACACCAGACGACTACGAGCAGTACTTC.

The CDR3 DNA reads TGTGCCAGCAGCTTTCACCAGGGAAGAGACACCATATATTTT. It is translated as CASSFHQGRDTIYF. V is TRBV12-3 or TRBV12-4 and J is TRBJ1-3; D possibly corresponds to TRBD1 (5 bases). The CDR3 contains 14 residues. V lost 6 bases to trimming and J lost 8 bases, with 17 bases between them.

V gene TRBV13 combines with J gene TRBJ2-2; weak D call: TRBD1 (6 bases). Per germline, CDR1 PRHDT and CDR2 FYEKMQ (reference sequence). This CDR3 spans 16 amino acids. V lost 6 bases to trimming and J lost 6 bases, with 20 bases between them. The CDR3 sequence is CASSDSGQGFAGELFF. DNA for the CDR3: TGTGCCAGCAGTGACTCGGGGCAGGGGTTTGCCGGGGAGCTGTTTTTT.

The J gene is TRBJ2-7, the V gene TRBV4-2; 13 bases map to TRBD2. The CDR3 is 15 amino acids. The germline V gene encodes CDR1 LGHNA and CDR2 YNFKEQ. Germline trimming cut 4 bases from V and 6 bases from J; bases unmatched to any gene: 6. The DNA of the CDR3 is TGTGCCAGCAGCCTGGGGACTAGCGGGGAAGTCGAGCAGTACTTC. It specifies CASSLGTSGEVEQYF.

This clonotype appeared many times. The gene calls are TRBV5-1 and TRBJ1-3, with TRBD1 matching 7 bases. The CDR3 contains 15 residues. CDR1 is SGHRS, CDR2 YFSETQ, per germline. The J segment lost 3 bases and the V segment lost 4 bases, leaving 7 bases of the junction unmatched. The CDR3 is CASSTGGQVGNTIYF. The DNA of the CDR3 is TGCGCCAGCAGCACGGGAGGACAGGTTGGAAACACCATATATTTT.

The rearrangement uses TRBV24-1 and TRBJ2-2, with 11 bases matching TRBD2. The germline V gene has CDR1 KGHDR and CDR2 SFDVKD. With 5 bases clipped from V and 1 base from J, the junction kept 2 bases outside the gene matches. This CDR3 region has 16 residues. In nucleotides, the CDR3 is TGTGCCACCAGTGGGGGGACTAGCGGGAACACCGGGGAGCTGTTTTTT. Its translation is CATSGGTSGNTGELFF.

This chain connects TRBV20-1 to TRBJ2-5, with 8 positions matching TRBD2. Germline assignment: CDR1 DFQATT and CDR2 SNEGSKA (reference sequence). This CDR3 has 15 amino acids. The V and J ends lost 2 bases and 3 bases, in that order; junction bases with no gene match: 8. In DNA, the CDR3 is TGCAGTGCTAGACCCGGACTAGCAAAGAAAGAGACCCAGTACTTC. Translated, it gives CSARPGLAKKETQYF.

CDR3: CASSDAGAASQPQHF. The CDR3 coding sequence is TGTGCCAGTAGCGATGCAGGGGCGGCGAGTCAGCCCCAGCATTTT. The genes are TRBV19 and TRBJ1-5; perhaps TRBD1 as D (6 bases). This CDR3 has 15 residues. Germline CDR1 reads LNHDA; CDR2 reads SQIVND (reference sequence). The ends were cut back, 6 bases at V and 6 bases at J, with 18 bases in the middle.

As DNA, the CDR3 is TGTGCCAGTAAAGTCTCCCATGATCAGCCCCAGCATTTT. Amino acids: CASKVSHDQPQHF. This sequence joins TRBV19 and TRBJ1-5; unclear D gene. The V gene's germline CDR1 is LNHDA and CDR2 SQIVND (reference sequence). The CDR3 contains 13 residues. V gave up 7 bases and J gave up 5 bases, with 12 bases separating them. The variable domain in full, completed from reference TRBV19 and TRBJ1-5, reads DGGITQSPKYLFRKEGQNVTLSCEQNLNHDAMYWYRQDPGQGLRLIYYSQIVNDFQKGDIAEGYSVSREKKESFPLTVTSAQKNPTAFYLCASKVSHDQPQHFGDGTRLSIL.

This clonotype was observed many times. V is TRBV12-3 or TRBV12-4 and J is TRBJ2-3; either TRBD1 or TRBD2 may fit D (5 bases each). V was clipped by 4 bases and J by 9 bases, with 8 bases between them. The CDR3 has 11 amino acids. The CDR3: CASSYRDTQYF. The CDR3, as DNA: TGTGCCAGCAGTTATAGGGACACGCAGTATTTT.

This clonotype was detected only once. Sequence at one end of the junction differs from germline and may be a read error. The chain joins TRBV6-7 to TRBJ2-1; D remains ambiguous. TRBV6-7 falls under the ORF class, with uncertain function. The CDR3 runs to 12 residues. The CDR3 coding sequence is TGTGCCAGCAGTGACTCTTTCGATGAGCAGTTCTTC. Translating gives CASSDSFDEQFF.

V is TRBV24-1 and J is TRBJ2-3; 10 bases map to TRBD2. Germline CDR1 reads KGHDR; CDR2 reads SFDVKD. V lost 7 bases and J lost 0; bases outside the gene matches: 0. The CDR3 has 14 residues. The CDR3 region is CATRTSGSTDTQYF. The CDR3 bases are TGTGCCACCAGGACTAGCGGGAGCACAGATACGCAGTATTTT.

A few counts support this clonotype. At one end the junction does not follow the germline gene, possibly because of a read error. The chain recombines TRBV5-1 with TRBJ2-3, with unresolved D. In germline, CDR1 is SGHRS, CDR2 YFSETQ. The CDR3 totals 13 residues. In DNA form, the CDR3 reads TGTGCCAGCAGCTTAAGGAACACAGATACGCAGTATTTT. Encoded protein: CASSLRNTDTQYF.

V usage is TRBV25-1 and J usage is TRBJ2-7; tentative D call: TRBD2 (7 bases). The CDR3 contains 14 residues. Germline V CDR1 and CDR2: MGHDK, SYGVNS. The V gene lost 2 bases and the J gene lost 2 bases, with 10 bases spanning the gap. The CDR3 spells CASSEGGGPYEQYF. The CDR3 DNA sequence: TGTGCCAGCAGTGAAGGGGGGGGGCCCTACGAGCAGTACTTC.

Here the CDR3 reads CASSDSTSGISTDTQYF. The CDR3 DNA reads TGTGCCAGCAGTGACTCGACTAGCGGGATATCCACAGATACGCAGTATTTT. J is TRBJ2-3 and V is TRBV2; 11 bases fit TRBD2. Germline V gene sequence: CDR1 SNHLY, CDR2 FYNNEI. The V segment lost 3 bases and the J segment 2 bases; nucleotides outside the gene matches: 7. CDR3 length equals 17 residues. The full variable domain, in which reference TRBV2 and TRBJ2-3 provide the parts outside the CDR3, is EPEVTQTPSHQVTQMGQEVILRCVPISNHLYFYWYRQILGQKVEFLVSFYNNEISEKSEIFDDQFSVERPDGSNFTLKIRSTKLEDSAMYFCASSDSTSGISTDTQYFGPGTRLTVL.

The V call is TRBV10-3, the J call TRBJ1-6; no clear D. V gave up 0 bases and J gave up 0 bases, with 12 bases separating them. The CDR3 is 18 residues long. Germline V gives CDR1 ENHRY, CDR2 SYGVKD. The CDR3 sequence is CAISESGGYSSYNSPLHF. Written as DNA, the CDR3 is TGTGCCATCAGTGAGTCGGGCGGCTATAGCTCCTATAATTCACCCCTCCACTTT.

This clonotype has just a few counts. The chain carries TRBV24-1 and TRBJ2-7; no firm D call. The CDR3 covers 11 residues. Germline assignment: CDR1 KGHDR and CDR2 SFDVKD. Trimming removed 5 bases from V and 5 bases from J, with 6 bases in between. CDR3 nucleotides: TGTGCCACCAGTGTTCGGGACGAGCAGTACTTC. As protein: CATSVRDEQYF.

The chain recombines TRBV6-2 or TRBV6-3 with TRBJ2-3, with D tentatively TRBD1 (7 bases). Trimming took 6 bases from V and 2 from J, leaving 12 bases between them. This CDR3 is built from 14 residues. From germline, CDR1 is MNHEY and CDR2 SVGEGT. CDR3 nucleotide sequence: TGTGCCAGCAGGCAGGGGGGAAACACAGATACGCAGTATTTT. Translated: CASRQGGNTDTQYF.

This clonotype was detected only once. DNA of the CDR3: TGCAGCGTCATGACAGGGAACACTGAAGCTTTCTTT. This gives the protein CSVMTGNTEAFF. The J gene is TRBJ1-1, the V gene TRBV29-1; D may be TRBD1 (6 bases). The CDR3 extends over 12 amino acids. Trimming removed 6 bases at V and 1 base at J, with 9 bases between. Germline V gene sequence: CDR1 SQVTM, CDR2 ANQGSEA. Full variable domain (outside the CDR3, taken from reference TRBV29-1 and TRBJ1-1): SAVISQKPSRDICQRGTSLTIQCQVDSQVTMMFWYRQQPGQSLTLIATANQGSEATYESGFVIDKFPISRPNLTFSTLTVSNMSPEDSSIYLCSVMTGNTEAFFGQGTRLTVV.

J is TRBJ2-3 and V is TRBV10-3; the D gene is possibly TRBD2 (5 bases). This CDR3 is 14 amino acids long. Between the trimmed V and J ends, which lost 2 bases and 4 bases, there was a span of 10 bases. Germline V gene lookup returns CDR1 ENHRY and CDR2 SYGVKD. DNA for the CDR3: TGTGCCATCAGTGAGCTAGCTACGTCAGATACGCAGTATTTT. This translates into CAISELATSDTQYF.

V gene TRBV7-9 combines with J gene TRBJ2-7, with D maybe TRBD1 (6 bases). Trimming removed 8 bases at V and 5 bases at J, with 19 bases between. This CDR3 is 14 amino acids long. Per the germline V gene, CDR1 is SEHNR and CDR2 is FQNEAQ (reference sequence). CDR3 in amino acids: CASSSWQGRNEQYF. CDR3 sequence (DNA): TGTGCCAGCTCAAGTTGGCAGGGGAGAAACGAGCAGTACTTC.